What follows are 25 T cell receptor beta chains derived from one specimen sequenced in a study of T-cell memory formation after mild COVID-19. TCRdb redid the calling of the 5' RACE reads with MiXCR, one entry per CDR3 protein. The sample shows a few hundred thousand distinct CDR3 sequences, around 15% of them seen only once. Specimen: PBMCs or a T cell subset sorted from them (not recorded which). All receptors come from a man between 18 and 29 years old who had mild COVID-19 (a few samples of this study predate the infection). Cell type and time point are not known.

In its sample, this clonotype was seen many times. CDR3 DNA sequence: TGTGCCAGCAGCTTAGCGGGGGCCGCCGTCGGGGATACGCAGTATTTT. The encoded protein is CASSLAGAAVGDTQYF. The chain combines TRBV7-2 with TRBJ2-3; possibly TRBD1 for D (6 bases). CDR1 and CDR2 (germline): SGHTA, FQGNSA. The CDR3 is 16 amino acids. V lost 0 bases to trimming and J lost 6 bases, with 16 bases between them.

The J gene is TRBJ2-3, the V gene TRBV4-2; no firm D call. CDR3 length equals 13 residues. Between the trimmed V and J ends, which lost 6 bases and 4 bases, there was a span of 11 bases. Germline lookup yields CDR1 LGHNA and CDR2 YNFKEQ. CDR3 protein: CASSLLDADTQYF. CDR3 DNA: TGTGCCAGCAGTCTGCTGGACGCAGATACGCAGTATTTT.

V and J are TRBV29-1 and TRBJ2-4; D tentatively reads TRBD1 or TRBD2 (5 bases each). Trimming removed 5 bases from V and 7 bases from J, with 15 bases in between. Germline CDR1 SQVTM, CDR2 ANQGSEA. This CDR3 has 13 amino acids. The DNA for the CDR3 is TGCAGCGTTACCGACCGGGACCTCAACATTCAGTACTTC. It is translated as CSVTDRDLNIQYF.

This clonotype occurred a few times. The rearrangement joins TRBV7-9 to TRBJ2-7; the D gene is possibly TRBD2 (6 bases). CDR3 length equals 12 residues. Per the germline V gene, CDR1 is SEHNR and CDR2 is FQNEAQ (reference sequence). V lost 4 bases, J lost 3 bases, and 7 bases lay in between. CDR3 in DNA: TGTGCCAGCAGCTGGGGAGGCTACGAGCAGTACGTC. Protein sequence: CASSWGGYEQYV.

The rearrangement uses TRBV24-1 and TRBJ2-4; 7 bases match TRBD1. V gave up 5 bases and J gave up 8 bases; unmatched junction bases: 8. CDR1 and CDR2 from the germline V gene are KGHDR and SFDVKD. The CDR3 runs 14 residues. The chain's CDR3 is CATSGRTGTDIQYF. CDR3 DNA: TGTGCCACCAGTGGCCGGACAGGAACCGACATTCAGTACTTC.

The V gene is TRBV4-1, the J gene TRBJ1-6; possible D gene TRBD1, 5 bases. The CDR3 has 16 residues. Germline V CDR1 and CDR2: MGHRA, YSYEKL. V was pared by 4 bases and J by 6 bases, with 16 bases between. In DNA form, the CDR3 reads TGCGCCAGCAGCCCTCGGGGGATGGGACCTAATTCACCCCTCCACTTT. Translated, it gives CASSPRGMGPNSPLHF.

Note on this clonotype: At one end, the junction sequence differs from germline, possibly due to a read error. V gene TRBV28 combines with J gene TRBJ1-2, with 9 bases identical to TRBD1. Germline values: CDR1 MDHEN, CDR2 SYDVKM. The CDR3 contains 13 residues. This CDR3 is CASSLGGQGKVAF. CDR3 DNA: TGTGCCAGCAGTTTAGGGGGACAGGGAAAAGTGGCCTTC.

V usage is TRBV12-3 or TRBV12-4 and J usage is TRBJ2-1; 9 nucleotides match TRBD2. This CDR3 comprises 15 residues. Trimming took 3 bases from V and 6 from J; bases not matched to a gene: 6. The CDR3 bases are TGTGCCAGCAGTTTGGTAGCGGGGGTGGCCAATGAGCAGTTCTTC. This sequence encodes CASSLVAGVANEQFF.

The gene calls are TRBV10-3 and TRBJ2-1; no reliable D call. V lost 0 bases and J lost 10, with 10 bases in between. This CDR3 spans 13 amino acids. Germline-derived CDR1 and CDR2 are ENHRY and SYGVKD. The CDR3 nucleotides are TGTGCCATCAGTGAGTCAGGGTTTCGGGAGCAGTTCTTC. Its translation is CAISESGFREQFF.

The CDR3 loop reads CASSQERAPSTDTQYF. The CDR3 DNA follows: TGTGCCAGCAGCCAAGAACGCGCCCCCAGCACAGATACGCAGTATTTT. This sequence joins TRBV4-2 and TRBJ2-3; D unclear. The length of the CDR3 is 16 residues. V lost 0 bases, J lost 0 bases, and 10 bases lay in between. CDR1 LGHNA and CDR2 YNFKEQ come from the germline V gene.

Many counts were recorded for this clonotype. The chain combines TRBV6-5 with TRBJ2-6; no definite D call. The germline V and J ends were trimmed by 5 bases and 0 bases, with 11 bases remaining between them. Germline CDR1 reads MNHEY; CDR2 reads SVGAGI. This CDR3 region has 16 residues. CDR3 DNA: TGTGCCAGCAGTAGAACTATAAGCTCTGGGGCCAACGTCCTGACTTTC. This codes for CASSRTISSGANVLTF.

This chain connects TRBV7-2 to TRBJ2-7, with 8 bases lining up with TRBD2. The CDR3 contains 16 residues. The J segment lost 0 bases and the V segment lost 2 bases, leaving 6 bases of the junction unmatched. Per germline, CDR1 SGHTA and CDR2 FQGNSA. CDR3 sequence reads: CASSLLLAESSYEQYF. CDR3 nucleotides: TGTGCCAGCAGCTTATTACTAGCGGAGAGCTCCTACGAGCAGTACTTC.

The CDR3 nucleotides are TGCAGTGCCCCCTACTCCACAGATACGCAGTATTTT. It codes for CSAPYSTDTQYF. The V call is TRBV20-1, the J call TRBJ2-3; D is ambiguous. The CDR3 has 12 residues. In germline, CDR1 is DFQATT, CDR2 SNEGSKA (reference sequence). The V gene lost 6 bases and the J gene lost 2 bases, with 9 bases spanning the gap.

The chain links TRBV12-3 or TRBV12-4 to TRBJ1-1; 8 positions agree with TRBD1. The J segment lost 3 bases and the V segment lost 6 bases, leaving 3 bases of the junction unmatched. The CDR3 contains 13 residues. The CDR3 DNA reads as TGTGCCAGCAGAGAGACAGGGGACACTGAAGCTTTCTTT. Protein: CASRETGDTEAFF.

V and J are TRBV7-9 and TRBJ2-1, with D possibly TRBD1 on 6 matching bases. The length of the CDR3 is 15 residues. Trimming cost V 5 bases and J 3 bases, with 14 bases left between them. Germline assignment: CDR1 SEHNR and CDR2 FQNEAQ (reference sequence). CDR3 nucleotides: TGTGCCAGCAGCCTCGGGACATACAACTACAATGAGCAGTTCTTC. Encoded protein: CASSLGTYNYNEQFF.

The chain links TRBV20-1 to TRBJ2-5, with 7 nucleotides matching TRBD1. Germline V gene sequence: CDR1 DFQATT, CDR2 SNEGSKA (reference sequence). The V segment lost 2 bases and the J segment 2 bases; nucleotides outside the gene matches: 8. The CDR3 runs to 15 residues. In nucleotides, the CDR3 is TGCAGTGCTAGAAGTGCCGGGACAGAACAAGAGACCCAGTACTTC. The encoded protein is CSARSAGTEQETQYF.

The gene calls are TRBV9 and TRBJ1-3; tentative D call: TRBD1 (6 bases). This CDR3 contains 14 residues. Germline V gene data show CDR1 as SGDLS and CDR2 as YYNGEE. The V end was cut by 1 base, the J end by 2 bases, with 7 bases between. In DNA form, the CDR3 reads TGTGCCAGCAGCGTACAGGGGCCTGGAAACACCATATATTTT. Its translation: CASSVQGPGNTIYF. The complete variable domain, with remaining parts taken from reference TRBV9 and TRBJ1-3, reads DSGVTQTPKHLITATGQRVTLRCSPRSGDLSVYWYQQSLDQGLQFLIQYYNGEERAKGNILERFSAQQFPDLHSELNLSSLELGDSALYFCASSVQGPGNTIYFGEGSWLTVV.

This clonotype has at least ten counts. V is TRBV7-2 and J is TRBJ1-2; D call uncertain. V lost 3 bases and J 3 bases, leaving 5 bases between the germline ends. There are 12 residues in the CDR3. CDR1 is SGHTA, CDR2 FQGNSA, per germline. CDR3 DNA sequence: TGTGCCAGCAGCTTTTCCGACTATGGCTACACCTTC. Protein: CASSFSDYGYTF. The whole variable domain, filled in from reference TRBV7-2 and TRBJ1-2, reads GAGVSQSPSNKVTEKGKDVELRCDPISGHTALYWYRQSLGQGLEFLIYFQGNSAPDKSGLPSDRFSAERTGGSVSTLTIQRTQQEDSAVYLCASSFSDYGYTFGSGTRLTVV.

As regards this clonotype: A junction end diverges from the germline sequence, so it may reflect a read error. The chain has TRBV7-3 and TRBJ2-2; 8 bases map to TRBD1. Germline V gene lookup returns CDR1 SGHTA and CDR2 FQGTGA. The CDR3 contains 15 residues. The CDR3 DNA reads TGTGCCAGCAGCCAGGGGGCAGGGAACACCAGGGAGCTGTTTTTT. Its protein product is CASSQGAGNTRELFF. Variable domain in full (rest from reference TRBV7-3 and TRBJ2-2): GAGVSQTPSNKVTEKGKYVELRCDPISGHTALYWYRQSLGQGPEFLIYFQGTGAADDSGLPNDRFFAVRPEGSVSTLKIQRTERGDSAVYLCASSQGAGNTRELFFGEGSRLTVL.

This clonotype was seen many times. V gene TRBV7-9 combines with J gene TRBJ1-3; unclear D gene. Germline CDR1 is SEHNR and CDR2 is FQNEAQ (reference sequence). CDR3 length: 14 amino acids. The germline V and J ends were trimmed by 4 bases and 0 bases, with 7 bases remaining between them. The CDR3 nucleotides are TGTGCCAGCAGCTCAAACCTCTCTGGAAACACCATATATTTT. Translating gives CASSSNLSGNTIYF.

This sequence joins TRBV6-5 and TRBJ2-2, with 7 positions matching TRBD1. Germline trimming cut 2 bases from V and 4 bases from J; bases unmatched to any gene: 4. CDR1 and CDR2 from the germline V gene are MNHEY and SVGAGI. There are 15 residues in the CDR3. The CDR3 DNA follows: TGTGCCAGCAGTTACCAGTGGGACAGCACCGGGGAGCTGTTTTTT. As protein: CASSYQWDSTGELFF.

This clonotype showed up just a few times. The chain carries TRBV7-2 and TRBJ1-4; D gene uncertain. Trimming left V 1 base short and J 5 bases short, with 11 bases between. The CDR3 sequence is 15 residues long. Germline-derived CDR1 and CDR2 are SGHTA and FQGNSA. CDR3 sequence: CASSLVHGMNEKLFF. Here the CDR3 DNA reads TGTGCCAGCAGCTTAGTACACGGAATGAATGAAAAACTGTTTTTT.

The chain carries TRBV7-2 and TRBJ2-2, with no clear D. CDR3 size: 15 residues. Per germline, CDR1 SGHTA and CDR2 FQGNSA. V shed 8 bases and J shed 1 base, with 14 bases lying between them. The CDR3 DNA reads as TGTGCCAGCCCCCCGCTGGGAAAGAACACCGGGGAGCTGTTTTTT. It yields the protein CASPPLGKNTGELFF.

This chain connects TRBV10-1 to TRBJ2-7; 7 bases are a match to TRBD1. The germline gives CDR1 WNHNN, CDR2 SYGVQD (reference sequence). This CDR3 has 12 residues. The trim removed 4 bases at V and 6 bases at J, leaving 3 bases unmatched. The CDR3 bases are TGCGCCAGCAGTGGTGCAGGGGGCGAGCAGTACTTC. It codes for CASSGAGGEQYF.

This clonotype has more than one count but fewer than ten. J is TRBJ1-3 and V is TRBV20-1, with 10 bases fitting TRBD1. V shed 5 bases and J 4 bases; nucleotides not matched to a gene: 5. There are 14 residues in the CDR3. Germline V gene data show CDR1 as DFQATT and CDR2 as SNEGSKA (reference sequence). CDR3 sequence: CSARQGALGNTIYF. The DNA for the CDR3 is TGCAGTGCTCGACAGGGGGCGCTGGGAAACACCATATATTTT.